The subject of this entry is one T cell receptor beta chain. Authors' data handling: Counts of nucleated cells, estimated from reference gene primer amplification, were obtained. Sequenced by immunoSEQ multiplex PCR; TCRdb stores in-frame clones only, minus some. V and J calls and clone size are copied from that table; D and trimming were computed from the DNA. Found here are 130,000 to 150,000 clones, about 80% of them singletons; the top ten hold under 9.5%. The CDR3 sequence is 14 residues long. The germline V gene encodes CDR1 KGHSH and CDR2 LQKENI. The ends were cut back, 2 bases at V and 0 bases at J, with 6 bases in the middle. The sample comes from a study of blood T cell repertoires in COVID-19. About the study: COVID-19 samples from acute and convalescent phases originated in the United States, Italy and Spain. T cells, B-cell-depleted T cells, or PBMCs supplied cDNA or gDNA.

The sample consisted of peripheral blood. The receptor's source is an elderly woman in a cohort sampled during active or convalescent COVID-19. The V gene is TRBV18, the J gene TRBJ2-3; D may be TRBD1 (5 bases). The CDR3 reads CASSPRQSTDTQYF. Written as DNA, the CDR3 is TGTGCCAGCTCACCAAGACAGAGCACAGATACGCAGTATTTT. Drawing the rest from reference TRBV18 and TRBJ2-3, the complete variable domain is NAGVMQNPRHLVRRRGQEARLRCSPMKGHSHVYWYRQLPEEGLKFMVYLQKENIIDESGMPKERFSAEFPKEGPSILRIQQVVRGDSAAYFCASSPRQSTDTQYFGPGTRLTVL.